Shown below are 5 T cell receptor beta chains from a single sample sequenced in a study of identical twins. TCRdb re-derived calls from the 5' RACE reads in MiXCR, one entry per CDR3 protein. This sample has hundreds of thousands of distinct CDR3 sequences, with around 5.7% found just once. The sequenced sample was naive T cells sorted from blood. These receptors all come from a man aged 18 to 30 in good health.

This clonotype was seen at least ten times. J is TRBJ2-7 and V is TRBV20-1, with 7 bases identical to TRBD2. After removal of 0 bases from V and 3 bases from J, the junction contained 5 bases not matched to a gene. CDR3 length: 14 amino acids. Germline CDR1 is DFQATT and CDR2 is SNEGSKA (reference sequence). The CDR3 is CSAREAGLRYEQYF. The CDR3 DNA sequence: TGCAGTGCTAGAGAGGCGGGACTACGCTACGAGCAGTACTTC.

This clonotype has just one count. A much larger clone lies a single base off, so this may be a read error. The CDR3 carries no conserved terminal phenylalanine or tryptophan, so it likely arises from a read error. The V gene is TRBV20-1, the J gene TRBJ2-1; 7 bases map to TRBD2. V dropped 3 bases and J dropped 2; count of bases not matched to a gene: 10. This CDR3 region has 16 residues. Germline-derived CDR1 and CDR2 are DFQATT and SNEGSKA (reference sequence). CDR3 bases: TGCAGTGCTAGGACACTTCTAGCGGTAACCTACAATGAGCAGTTCATC. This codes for CSARTLLAVTYNEQFI.

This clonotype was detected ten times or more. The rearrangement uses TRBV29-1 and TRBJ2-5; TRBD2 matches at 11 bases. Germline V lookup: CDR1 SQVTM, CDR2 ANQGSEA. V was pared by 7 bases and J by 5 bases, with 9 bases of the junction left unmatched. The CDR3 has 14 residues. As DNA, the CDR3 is TGCAGCGACATAGCGGGAGGGCGCGGGGAGACCCAGTACTTC. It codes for CSDIAGGRGETQYF.

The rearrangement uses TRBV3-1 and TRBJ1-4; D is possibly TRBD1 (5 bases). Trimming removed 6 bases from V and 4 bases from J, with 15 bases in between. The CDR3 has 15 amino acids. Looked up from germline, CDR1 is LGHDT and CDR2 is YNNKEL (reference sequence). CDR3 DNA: TGTGCCAGCAGACCGTACGGGACGGGTAATGAAAAACTGTTTTTT. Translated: CASRPYGTGNEKLFF.

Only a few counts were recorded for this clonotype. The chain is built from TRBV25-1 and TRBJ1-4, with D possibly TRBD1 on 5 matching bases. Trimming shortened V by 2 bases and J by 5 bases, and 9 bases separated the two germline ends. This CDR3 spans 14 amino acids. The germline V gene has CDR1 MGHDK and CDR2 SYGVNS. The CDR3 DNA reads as TGTGCCAGCAGTGAAGGGGGACCCAATGAAAAACTGTTTTTT. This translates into CASSEGGPNEKLFF.